The 11 T cell receptor beta chains in this list originate from one sample, sequenced in a study of blood T cell repertoires in COVID-19. Method: immunoSEQ multiplex PCR; TCRdb's copy keeps in-frame clones and lacks some. The sample carries around 58,000 clones, roughly 90% recorded once. Sequencing was done on a sample of peripheral blood. Receptors were obtained from a human donor with active COVID-19. The donor label of this sample is uncertain.

The chain recombines TRBV7-2 with TRBJ2-1, with TRBD1 matching 9 bases. There are 16 residues in the CDR3. J lost 6 bases, V lost 3 bases, and 9 bases had no gene match. Germline V lookup: CDR1 SGHTA, CDR2 FQGNSA. The CDR3: CASSFVGTGSANEQFF. The CDR3, as DNA: TGTGCCAGCAGCTTCGTCGGGACAGGGTCCGCCAATGAGCAGTTCTTC. Full variable domain (rest looked up from reference TRBV7-2 and TRBJ2-1): GAGVSQSPSNKVTEKGKDVELRCDPISGHTALYWYRQSLGQGLEFLIYFQGNSAPDKSGLPSDRFSAERTGGSVSTLTIQRTQQEDSAVYLCASSFVGTGSANEQFFGPGTRLTVL.

V is TRBV30 and J is TRBJ2-2; D not resolved. V gave up 4 bases and J gave up 6 bases, with 15 bases separating them. This CDR3 has 14 amino acids. The V gene's germline CDR1 is GTSNPN and CDR2 SVGIG (reference sequence). The CDR3 DNA follows: TGTGCCTGGACGGTCCCCGAGAGGTCCGGGGAGCTGTTTTTT. Its translation is CAWTVPERSGELFF.

The chain carries TRBV9 and TRBJ1-1; weak D call: TRBD1 (5 bases). CDR1 is SGDLS, CDR2 YYNGEE, per germline. The CDR3 is 14 amino acids. V lost 4 bases to trimming and J lost 3 bases, with 13 bases between them. CDR3 residues: CASSPVAGHTEAFF. The DNA of the CDR3 is TGTGCCAGCAGCCCCGTGGCAGGGCACACTGAAGCTTTCTTT.

The V call is TRBV6-2 or TRBV6-3, the J call TRBJ2-7, with D hard to call. Trimming shortened V by 5 bases and J by 1 base, and 6 bases separated the two germline ends. CDR3 size: 12 residues. Germline V gene lookup returns CDR1 MNHEY and CDR2 SVGEGT. Here the CDR3 reads CASSKQSYEQYV. CDR3 nucleotides: TGTGCCAGCAGTAAACAGTCCTACGAGCAGTACGTC.

The rearrangement links TRBV5-1 to TRBJ1-6; 7 bases fit TRBD1. J was trimmed by 6 bases and V by 4 bases; bases with no gene match: 7. From germline, CDR1 is SGHRS and CDR2 YFSETQ. This CDR3 spans 15 amino acids. CDR3 in DNA: TGCGCCAGCAGCACCCAGACAGGGACTAATTCACCCCTCCACTTT. This gives the protein CASSTQTGTNSPLHF.

The J gene is TRBJ1-2, the V gene TRBV4-3; perhaps TRBD1 as D (5 bases). Trimming cost V 0 bases and J 9 bases, with 14 bases left between them. Germline CDR1 LGHNA, CDR2 YSLEER. The CDR3 totals 14 residues. CDR3 bases: TGCGCCAGCAGCCAAGACCGGACGGGGACTAGCTACACCTTC. This sequence encodes CASSQDRTGTSYTF.

This clone was seen more than once but under ten times. The chain carries TRBV28 and TRBJ1-5, with D hard to call. V shed 5 bases and J shed 9 bases, with 14 bases lying between them. CDR1 MDHEN and CDR2 SYDVKM come from the germline V gene. The CDR3 loop spans 13 amino acids. The CDR3 region has the DNA TGTGCCAGCAGTAACAATTACCTTGGGCCCCAGCATTTT. Translation gives CASSNNYLGPQHF.

The chain couples TRBV7-9 to TRBJ2-3, with no clear D. The CDR3 length is 11 residues. The V gene's germline CDR1 is SEHNR and CDR2 FQNEAQ (reference sequence). The V and J ends lost 4 bases and 6 bases respectively, with 5 bases between them. The CDR3 DNA sequence: TGTGCCAGCAGCTCCCCGGATACGCAGTATTTT. Protein product: CASSSPDTQYF. The full variable domain, its missing parts supplied by reference TRBV7-9 and TRBJ2-3, is DTGVSQNPRHKITKRGQNVTFRCDPISEHNRLYWYRQTLGQGPEFLTYFQNEAQLEKSRLLSDRFSAERPKGSFSTLEIQRTEQGDSAMYLCASSSPDTQYFGPGTRLTVL.

This clone appeared once. The gene calls are TRBV5-1 and TRBJ2-7; 8 nucleotides match TRBD2. The V gene end was trimmed by 4 bases and the J gene end by 2 bases; junction bases not matched to a gene: 14. The CDR3 sequence is 17 residues long. CDR1 and CDR2 from the germline V gene are SGHRS and YFSETQ. The DNA of the CDR3 is TGCGCCAGCAGCCCACCCGGGGAGCGGGAGCGAACCTACGAGCAGTACTTC. This codes for CASSPPGERERTYEQYF.

The chain couples TRBV4-2 to TRBJ2-1; D is possibly TRBD1 (7 bases). Germline assignment: CDR1 LGHNA and CDR2 YNFKEQ. The V gene lost 1 base and the J gene lost 2 bases, with 9 bases spanning the gap. CDR3 length: 15 amino acids. CDR3 residues: CASSQGRGAYNEQFF. The CDR3 DNA reads as TGTGCCAGCAGCCAAGGCAGGGGGGCCTACAATGAGCAGTTCTTC.

The rearrangement joins TRBV4-1 to TRBJ2-1; 7 bases are shared with TRBD1. V was pared by 4 bases and J by 6 bases, with 9 bases of the junction left unmatched. This CDR3 has 15 residues. Germline V gene data show CDR1 as MGHRA and CDR2 as YSYEKL. DNA of the CDR3: TGCGCCAGCAGCCCCCCCCCGACAGGGTCCAATGAGCAGTTCTTC. Translation gives CASSPPPTGSNEQFF.